What follows are 17 T cell receptor beta chains derived from one specimen sequenced in a study of shared clonotypes between healthy human individuals. Only in-frame clones appear in the TCRdb table, and some are missing; sequencing was by immunoSEQ multiplex PCR. The repertoire holds over a million clones, with about 76% as singletons. What was sequenced was memory CD4+ T cells sorted from blood. Subset given: CD45RA-negative fraction. The receptors were sampled from a man aged 18 to 29 in good health.

The V gene is TRBV19, the J gene TRBJ1-1; D is possibly TRBD1 (6 bases). The CDR3 consists of 13 residues. Trimming stripped 7 bases from V and 1 base from J, with 10 bases between. Germline V gene sequence: CDR1 LNHDA, CDR2 SQIVND (reference sequence). CDR3 nucleotides: TGTGCCAGTACTACAGGGAGGAACACTGAAGCTTTCTTT. This gives the protein CASTTGRNTEAFF.

This clone was counted once. The chain carries TRBV10-2 and TRBJ2-3; unclear D gene. The CDR3 spans 11 residues. The germline gives CDR1 WSHSY, CDR2 SAAADI. V lost 2 bases and J 7 bases, leaving 4 bases between the germline ends. CDR3 sequence reads: CASSEGNTQYF. For the CDR3, the DNA is TGCGCCAGCAGTGAGGGAAATACGCAGTATTTT.

This clone showed up just a few times. V usage is TRBV7-3 and J usage is TRBJ1-6; D not certain. The V gene's germline CDR1 is SGHTA and CDR2 FQGTGA. V shed 11 bases and J shed 9 bases, with 11 bases lying between them. The CDR3 has 11 amino acids. The CDR3 reads CARVAGSPLHF. CDR3 coding DNA: TGTGCCCGGGTGGCGGGTTCACCCCTCCACTTT.

The chain is built from TRBV30 and TRBJ2-1; TRBD2 is a possible D gene (6 bases). Germline CDR1 and CDR2: GTSNPN and SVGIG (reference sequence). This CDR3 comprises 15 residues. With 1 base removed from V and 10 bases from J, the gap between germline ends came to 20 bases. Written as DNA, the CDR3 is TGTGCCTGGAGTGCTCGTGGCGGGAAATCGAGGGAGCAGTTCTTC. Its protein product is CAWSARGGKSREQFF.

The gene calls are TRBV10-3 and TRBJ2-3; 11 positions match TRBD1. CDR3 length equals 15 residues. After removal of 4 bases from V and 6 bases from J, the junction contained 6 bases not matched to a gene. CDR1 and CDR2 from the germline V gene are ENHRY and SYGVKD. The CDR3 sequence: CAISAGQGEIDTQYF. In nucleotides, the CDR3 is TGTGCCATCAGTGCGGGACAGGGGGAGATCGATACGCAGTATTTT.

The chain links TRBV9 to TRBJ2-7; D tentatively reads TRBD1 or TRBD2 (5 bases each). This CDR3 contains 13 residues. The ends were cut back, 3 bases at V and 5 bases at J, with 12 bases in the middle. Germline CDR1 and CDR2: SGDLS and YYNGEE. The DNA of the CDR3 is TGTGCCAGCAGCGGCCCGAGGGACGACGAGCAGTACTTC. Encoded protein: CASSGPRDDEQYF.

The V gene is TRBV5-4, the J gene TRBJ2-1; the match to TRBD2 covers 10 bases. CDR1 and CDR2 (germline): SGHNT, YYREEE (reference sequence). The CDR3 is 15 residues long. Trimming cost V 0 bases and J 7 bases; bases outside gene matches: 4. The chain's CDR3 is CASSLVASGSNEQFF. The CDR3 nucleotides are TGTGCCAGCAGCTTGGTGGCTAGCGGGAGTAATGAGCAGTTCTTC.

V is TRBV13 and J is TRBJ2-7, with TRBD2 matching over 9 bases. The CDR3 runs 14 residues. CDR1 and CDR2 from the germline V gene are PRHDT and FYEKMQ (reference sequence). V gave up 3 bases and J gave up 4 bases; unmatched junction bases: 4. This chain's CDR3 is CASSLLGLAYEQYF. CDR3 sequence (DNA): TGTGCCAGCAGCTTGCTTGGACTAGCGTACGAGCAGTACTTC.

The chain recombines TRBV6-1 with TRBJ1-6; D is unclear. Looked up from germline, CDR1 is MNHNS and CDR2 is SASEGT. The CDR3 consists of 15 residues. V was trimmed by 6 bases and J by 6 bases, leaving 15 bases between them. The CDR3 DNA follows: TGTGCCAGCAGCTTGTCGGGGTCCCTTAATTCACCCCTCCACTTT. Its translation is CASSLSGSLNSPLHF.

The J gene is TRBJ2-6, the V gene TRBV28; D is undetermined. This CDR3 contains 15 residues. Germline CDR1 is MDHEN and CDR2 is SYDVKM. Trimming removed 5 bases from V and 2 bases from J, with 10 bases in between. For the CDR3, the DNA is TGTGCCAGCAGTCCTGGTGGGACTGGGGCCAACGTCCTGACTTTC. Residues: CASSPGGTGANVLTF.

The chain carries TRBV5-4 and TRBJ2-7; 9 bases fit TRBD1. The junction had 6 bases not matched to a gene; V was cut back by 5 bases and J by 3 bases. The germline V gene encodes CDR1 SGHNT and CDR2 YYREEE (reference sequence). The CDR3 loop spans 14 amino acids. The CDR3 coding sequence is TGTGCCAGCAGGACGGACAGGGGACTCTACGAGCAGTACTTC. Translating gives CASRTDRGLYEQYF.

The rearrangement uses TRBV9 and TRBJ1-1; no clear D gene. This CDR3 region has 13 residues. Germline V CDR1 and CDR2: SGDLS, YYNGEE. Trimming removed 3 bases from V and 1 base from J, with 7 bases in between. The CDR3 is CASSARENTEAFF. CDR3 DNA: TGTGCCAGCAGCGCAAGGGAGAACACTGAAGCTTTCTTT.

The chain is built from TRBV6-1 and TRBJ2-1; no reliable D call. The CDR3 is 12 residues long. The V and J ends lost 5 bases and 4 bases respectively, with 6 bases between them. Germline loops: CDR1 MNHNS, CDR2 SASEGT. CDR3 in amino acids: CASSRRYNEQFF. CDR3 nucleotides: TGTGCCAGCAGTAGGCGGTACAATGAGCAGTTCTTC.

This clone has just a few counts. The genes are TRBV5-1 and TRBJ2-2, with D perhaps matching TRBD1 (7 bases). This CDR3 contains 15 residues. V was clipped by 6 bases and J by 5 bases, with 17 bases between them. The germline V gene has CDR1 SGHRS and CDR2 YFSETQ. The CDR3 spells CASTFAPGGTGELFF. The CDR3 bases are TGCGCCAGCACCTTTGCGCCAGGGGGGACCGGGGAGCTGTTTTTT.

This chain joins TRBV27 and TRBJ1-4; 8 nucleotides match TRBD1. J lost 8 bases, V lost 2 bases, and 7 bases had no gene match. The CDR3 loop spans 15 amino acids. Germline V lookup: CDR1 MNHEY, CDR2 SMNVEV (reference sequence). CDR3 nucleotide sequence: TGTGCCAGCAGTTTAACCAGGGGGCCTCGGGAAAAACTGTTTTTT. Amino acid sequence: CASSLTRGPREKLFF.

The genes are TRBV18 and TRBJ2-2; D call uncertain. Trimming left V 2 bases short and J 6 bases short, with 13 bases between. Germline CDR1 reads KGHSH; CDR2 reads LQKENI. The CDR3 has 15 residues. The CDR3 nucleotides are TGTGCCAGCTCACCATTCTCCCAGCTCCCCGGGGAGCTGTTTTTT. Translation gives CASSPFSQLPGELFF.

A few counts support this clone. CDR3 DNA sequence: TGTGCCAGTAGTATAGAGGGGCAGGGTCAGCCCCAGCATTTT. Translation gives CASSIEGQGQPQHF. The chain joins TRBV19 to TRBJ1-5; TRBD1 might be the D (5 bases). Germline lookup yields CDR1 LNHDA and CDR2 SQIVND (reference sequence). This CDR3 has 14 residues. V was pared by 0 bases and J by 6 bases, with 9 bases between.